A selection of T cell receptor beta chains follows, all from one sample in a study of beta chain features in type 1 diabetes. TCRdb's table, derived via immunoSEQ multiplex PCR, lists solely in-frame clones and lacks some. Of fewer than 550,000 clones in the sample, about an eighth are singletons; the top ten hold over 0.04%. Sample: naive CD4+ T cells from blood. These receptors all stem from a young woman in good health. The conserved cysteine and the conserved F or W are not part of the CDR3 here. A D gene is named only where the DNA matches it firmly.

cdr3_length: 14; j_call: TRBJ1-5; v_call: TRBV29-1; d_call: TRBD1; cdr3_aa: SVLTSVGQGEQPQH
cdr3_length: 13; j_call: TRBJ2-7; v_call: TRBV5-1; d_call: .; cdr3_aa: ASSESGTSPYEQY
cdr3_length: 12; j_call: TRBJ1-5; v_call: TRBV2; d_call: .; cdr3_aa: ASSERSTEQPQH
cdr3_length: 13; j_call: TRBJ2-1; v_call: TRBV18; d_call: .; cdr3_aa: ASSRTSGNGNEQF
cdr3_length: 14; j_call: TRBJ2-5; v_call: TRBV7-2; d_call: TRBD1; cdr3_aa: ASSFFGTAYQETQY
cdr3_length: 11; j_call: TRBJ1-4; v_call: TRBV19; d_call: TRBD1; cdr3_aa: ASSTGTGEKLF
cdr3_length: 13; j_call: TRBJ2-1; v_call: TRBV7-3; d_call: .; cdr3_aa: ASSLHRVSYNEQF
cdr3_length: 11; j_call: TRBJ2-5; v_call: TRBV2; d_call: .; cdr3_aa: ASISLSQETQY
cdr3_length: 13; j_call: TRBJ2-1; v_call: TRBV9; d_call: TRBD2; cdr3_aa: ASSVASGGYNEQF
cdr3_length: 13; j_call: TRBJ1-2; v_call: TRBV4-3; d_call: .; cdr3_aa: ASTQGSRRDYGYT
cdr3_length: 10; j_call: TRBJ1-2; v_call: TRBV5-1; d_call: .; cdr3_aa: ASSGNRDGYT
cdr3_length: 12; j_call: TRBJ2-3; v_call: TRBV6-5; d_call: .; cdr3_aa: ASSYSPSTDTQY
cdr3_length: 12; j_call: TRBJ1-1; v_call: TRBV7-2; d_call: .; cdr3_aa: ASSTGLRNTEAF
cdr3_length: 11; j_call: TRBJ2-2; v_call: TRBV29-1; d_call: .; cdr3_aa: SVGSLSPGELF
cdr3_length: 14; j_call: TRBJ2-3; v_call: TRBV9; d_call: .; cdr3_aa: ASSVEMGHSTDTQY
cdr3_length: 11; j_call: TRBJ2-5; v_call: TRBV7-2; d_call: TRBD1; cdr3_aa: ASSHGQGETQY
cdr3_length: 12; j_call: TRBJ1-2; v_call: TRBV16; d_call: .; cdr3_aa: ASSPIGISPGYT
cdr3_length: 16; j_call: TRBJ2-2; v_call: TRBV5-4; d_call: TRBD2; cdr3_aa: ASSQAGLAGANTGELF
cdr3_length: 11; j_call: TRBJ1-1; v_call: TRBV7-9; d_call: .; cdr3_aa: ASSKKLNTEAF
cdr3_length: 10; j_call: TRBJ1-1; v_call: TRBV29-1; d_call: .; cdr3_aa: SVSLIGKEAF
cdr3_length: 11; j_call: TRBJ2-1; v_call: TRBV7-2; d_call: .; cdr3_aa: ASSWGRLGEQF
cdr3_length: 13; j_call: TRBJ2-5; v_call: TRBV5-4; d_call: .; cdr3_aa: ASSPRLGRQETQY
cdr3_length: 12; j_call: TRBJ1-1; v_call: TRBV7-3; d_call: .; cdr3_aa: ASSLAQGYTEAF
cdr3_length: 15; j_call: TRBJ2-5; v_call: TRBV15; d_call: .; cdr3_aa: ATSRDSAQGWQETQY
cdr3_length: 12; j_call: TRBJ1-5; v_call: TRBV7-9; d_call: .; cdr3_aa: ASSRGSLNQPQH
cdr3_length: 14; j_call: TRBJ2-5; v_call: TRBV7-2; d_call: .; cdr3_aa: ASRPPGLLRGETQY
cdr3_length: 13; j_call: TRBJ2-1; v_call: TRBV4-3; d_call: .; cdr3_aa: ASSQGLGWTNEQF
cdr3_length: 13; j_call: TRBJ2-4; v_call: TRBV11-1; d_call: TRBD1; cdr3_aa: ASSTRDRAKNIQY
cdr3_length: 9; j_call: TRBJ2-1; v_call: TRBV20-1; d_call: .; cdr3_aa: SASQNNEQF
cdr3_length: 10; j_call: TRBJ2-2; v_call: TRBV4-1; d_call: .; cdr3_aa: ASSQVAGELF
cdr3_length: 9; j_call: TRBJ2-3; v_call: TRBV2; d_call: .; cdr3_aa: ASSEDDTQY
cdr3_length: 13; j_call: TRBJ2-5; v_call: TRBV7-3; d_call: TRBD1; cdr3_aa: ASSLTRDSIETQY
cdr3_length: 14; j_call: TRBJ2-1; v_call: TRBV5-1; d_call: TRBD1; cdr3_aa: ASSLGTGSLYNEQF
cdr3_length: 13; j_call: TRBJ1-5; v_call: TRBV7-2; d_call: .; cdr3_aa: ASSLYRGGDQPQH
cdr3_length: 12; j_call: TRBJ2-3; v_call: TRBV15; d_call: .; cdr3_aa: ATSMGQGPDTQY
cdr3_length: 11; j_call: TRBJ1-6; v_call: TRBV7-8; d_call: TRBD1; cdr3_aa: ASSLGQGSPLH
cdr3_length: 13; j_call: TRBJ1-5; v_call: TRBV7-2; d_call: .; cdr3_aa: ASSINVRAGQPQH
cdr3_length: 12; j_call: TRBJ2-7; v_call: TRBV7-2; d_call: .; cdr3_aa: ASSQKGTIYEQY
cdr3_length: 13; j_call: TRBJ2-6; v_call: TRBV18; d_call: .; cdr3_aa: ASSPGVSGANVLT
cdr3_length: 12; j_call: TRBJ2-1; v_call: TRBV13; d_call: .; cdr3_aa: ASSLGQLYNEQF
cdr3_length: 14; j_call: TRBJ2-7; v_call: TRBV5-1; d_call: TRBD2; cdr3_aa: ASSLGTSGRWYEQY
cdr3_length: 12; j_call: TRBJ2-1; v_call: TRBV2; d_call: TRBD2; cdr3_aa: ASSRTSGYNEQF
cdr3_length: 12; j_call: TRBJ1-1; v_call: TRBV9; d_call: .; cdr3_aa: ASSVVSEGNSAF
cdr3_length: 15; j_call: TRBJ1-1; v_call: TRBV18; d_call: TRBD1; cdr3_aa: ASSPRTGTGLNTEAF
cdr3_length: 14; j_call: TRBJ1-1; v_call: TRBV7-2; d_call: .; cdr3_aa: ASSLPLGSGNTEAF
cdr3_length: 14; j_call: TRBJ2-3; v_call: TRBV18; d_call: TRBD2; cdr3_aa: ASSPLAGTSTDTQY
cdr3_length: 8; j_call: TRBJ2-1; v_call: TRBV20-1; d_call: .; cdr3_aa: SAVGNEQF
cdr3_length: 12; j_call: TRBJ2-3; v_call: TRBV5-1; d_call: TRBD1; cdr3_aa: ASPTNRGADTQY
cdr3_length: 15; j_call: TRBJ2-7; v_call: TRBV13; d_call: TRBD2; cdr3_aa: ASSLVRTSGSHYEQY
cdr3_length: 10; j_call: TRBJ2-5; v_call: TRBV5-1; d_call: .; cdr3_aa: ASSLRAETQY
cdr3_length: 11; j_call: TRBJ2-7; v_call: TRBV30; d_call: .; cdr3_aa: AWSALGGSEQY
cdr3_length: 9; j_call: TRBJ1-2; v_call: TRBV5-6; d_call: .; cdr3_aa: ASSLVHGYT
cdr3_length: 14; j_call: TRBJ2-5; v_call: TRBV11-2; d_call: TRBD1; cdr3_aa: ASSFGTGGFIKTQY
cdr3_length: 13; j_call: TRBJ2-7; v_call: TRBV7-9; d_call: .; cdr3_aa: ASSLVVAHKDEQY
cdr3_length: 13; j_call: TRBJ1-2; v_call: TRBV7-2; d_call: TRBD1; cdr3_aa: ASSFKGGLNYGYT
cdr3_length: 12; j_call: TRBJ2-5; v_call: TRBV11-1; d_call: .; cdr3_aa: ASSPRPVSETQY
cdr3_length: 14; j_call: TRBJ1-2; v_call: TRBV5-4; d_call: .; cdr3_aa: ASSPRTGPEVYGYT
cdr3_length: 10; j_call: TRBJ1-1; v_call: TRBV9; d_call: .; cdr3_aa: ASSDRNTEAF
cdr3_length: 14; j_call: TRBJ2-3; v_call: TRBV9; d_call: .; cdr3_aa: ASSVEDRAAGDTQY